The source of this T cell receptor (beta chain) is a study of technical replicates of blood from a few donors. From germline, CDR1 is MNHEY and CDR2 SVGAGI. The CDR3 spans 15 residues. Trimming at V came to 0 bases and at J to 1 base, leaving 3 bases not matched to a gene. The repertoire was sequenced with immunoSEQ multiplex PCR; TCRdb's copy has only in-frame clones and lacks some. This sample has about 93,000 clones, with 95% found just once. The sequence derives from a human donor in good health. The gene calls are TRBV6-5 and TRBJ2-7; 7 bases fit TRBD2. The source material was T cells isolated from PBMCs. The CDR3 DNA sequence: TGTGCCAGCAGTTACTCCGGGGGGTTATCCTACGAGCAGTACTTC. This gives the protein CASSYSGGLSYEQYF.